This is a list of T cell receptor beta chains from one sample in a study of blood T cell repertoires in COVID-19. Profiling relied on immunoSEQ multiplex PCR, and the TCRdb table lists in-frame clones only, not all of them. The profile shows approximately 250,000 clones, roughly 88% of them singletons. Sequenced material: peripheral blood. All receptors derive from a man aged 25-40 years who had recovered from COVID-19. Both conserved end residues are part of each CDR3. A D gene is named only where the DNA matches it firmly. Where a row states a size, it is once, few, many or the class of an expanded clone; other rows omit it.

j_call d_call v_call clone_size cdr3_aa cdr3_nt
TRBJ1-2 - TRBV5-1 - CASSLGEGYGYTF TGCGCCAGCAGCTTGGGGGAGGGCTATGGCTACACCTTC
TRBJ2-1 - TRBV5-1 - CASSLLADTYNEQFF TGCGCCAGCAGCTTGTTAGCGGACACCTACAATGAGCAGTTCTTC
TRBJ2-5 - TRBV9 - CASSAPGGGIIQETQYF TGTGCCAGCAGCGCCCCCGGGGGAGGAATAATCCAAGAGACCCAGTACTTC
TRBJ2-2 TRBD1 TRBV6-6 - CASSYPGTEGLGELFF TGTGCCAGCAGTTACCCGGGGACAGAGGGTTTGGGGGAGCTGTTTTTT
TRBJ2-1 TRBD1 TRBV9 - CASSVGGTGWDEQFF TGTGCCAGCAGCGTTGGCGGGACAGGGTGGGATGAGCAGTTCTTC
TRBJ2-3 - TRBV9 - CASSVEGDTQYF TGTGCCAGCAGCGTAGAGGGGGATACGCAGTATTTT
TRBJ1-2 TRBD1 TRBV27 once CASSFQQGAAGYTF TGTGCCAGCAGTTTTCAACAGGGGGCGGCTGGCTACACCTTC
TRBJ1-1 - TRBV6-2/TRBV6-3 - CASSYSLFRGTEAFF TGTGCCAGCAGTTACTCGCTTTTTCGGGGCACTGAAGCTTTCTTT
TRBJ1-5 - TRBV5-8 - CASSLEDRRQLHNQPQHF TGTGCCAGCAGCTTGGAAGATAGACGACAGCTCCACAATCAGCCCCAGCATTTT
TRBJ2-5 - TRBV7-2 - CASSLGGTSKETQYF TGTGCCAGCAGCTTAGGGGGAACTAGCAAAGAGACCCAGTACTTC
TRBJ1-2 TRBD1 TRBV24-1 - CATSGIQGNYGYTF TGTGCCACCAGTGGAATACAGGGGAACTATGGCTACACCTTC
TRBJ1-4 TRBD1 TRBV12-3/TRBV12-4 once CASSRQGAQKLFF TGTGCCAGCAGTAGACAGGGGGCGCAAAAACTGTTTTTT
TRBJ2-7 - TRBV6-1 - CASSEAEGAYEQYF TGTGCCAGCAGTGAAGCGGAAGGGGCCTACGAGCAGTACTTC
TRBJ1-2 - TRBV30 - CASSGGRGLVGYTF TGTGCCTCGTCGGGCGGGAGAGGGCTAGTAGGTTACACCTTC
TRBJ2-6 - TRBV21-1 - CASSKGEWRGANVLTF TGTGCCAGCAGCAAAGGTGAGTGGAGAGGGGCCAACGTCCTGACTTTC
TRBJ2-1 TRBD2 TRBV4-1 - CASTQWAGTSEEQFF TGCGCCAGCACCCAATGGGCTGGGACTAGCGAAGAGCAGTTCTTC
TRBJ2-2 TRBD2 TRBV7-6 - CASSEQLTSGYTGELFF TGTGCCAGCAGTGAACAATTGACTAGCGGGTACACCGGGGAGCTGTTTTTT
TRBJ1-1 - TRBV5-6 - CASSLIQNTEAFF TGTGCCAGCAGTTTAATACAGAACACTGAAGCTTTCTTT
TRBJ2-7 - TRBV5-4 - CAASGTHPYEQYF TGTGCCGCGAGTGGGACACATCCCTACGAGCAGTACTTC
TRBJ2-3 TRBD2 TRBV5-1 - CASTSRRGVSDTQYF TGCGCCAGCACTTCGAGGCGGGGGGTTTCAGATACGCAGTATTTT
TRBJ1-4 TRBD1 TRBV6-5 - CASSYSTGMGEKLFF TGTGCCAGCAGTTACTCGACAGGGATGGGTGAAAAACTGTTTTTT
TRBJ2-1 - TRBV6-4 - CASSEEWSSYNEQFF TGTGCCAGCAGTGAGGAATGGAGCTCCTACAATGAGCAGTTCTTC
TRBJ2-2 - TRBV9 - CASSVAVRGELFF TGTGCCAGCAGCGTAGCTGTTCGGGGGGAGCTGTTTTTT
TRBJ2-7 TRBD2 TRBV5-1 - CASSFLAGDSYEQYF TGCGCCAGCAGCTTTTTAGCGGGGGACTCCTACGAGCAGTACTTC
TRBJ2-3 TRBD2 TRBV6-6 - CASSYPGGADTQYF TGTGCCAGCAGTTACCCCGGGGGGGCAGATACGCAGTATTTT
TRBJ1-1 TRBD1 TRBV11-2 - CASSLPGTGGFTEAFF TGTGCCAGCAGCCTTCCCGGGACAGGGGGCTTCACTGAAGCTTTCTTT
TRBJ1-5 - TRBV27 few CASSLWTARGSNQPQHF TGTGCCAGCAGTTTATGGACAGCGAGGGGGAGCAATCAGCCCCAGCATTTT
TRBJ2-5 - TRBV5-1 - CASSRDRGETQYF TGCGCCAGCAGCAGAGACAGAGGAGAGACCCAGTACTTC
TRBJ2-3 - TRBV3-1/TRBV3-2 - CASSQVKQGDTQYF TGTGCCAGCAGCCAAGTCAAGCAGGGGGATACGCAGTATTTT
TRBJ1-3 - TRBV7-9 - CASSPTGSSGNTIYF TGTGCCAGCAGCCCCACTGGGAGCTCTGGAAACACCATATATTTT
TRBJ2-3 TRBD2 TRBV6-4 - CASSISTSGGPDTQYF TGTGCCAGCAGTATTTCGACTAGCGGGGGGCCAGATACGCAGTATTTT
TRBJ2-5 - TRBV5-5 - CASTPGETQYF TGTGCCAGCACCCCGGGGGAGACCCAGTACTTC
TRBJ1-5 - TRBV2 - CASSRGGSQPQHF TGTGCCAGCAGTCGGGGTGGGAGTCAGCCCCAGCATTTT
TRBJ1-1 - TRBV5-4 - CASSLALAVTEAFF TGTGCCAGCAGCTTGGCCCTAGCAGTCACTGAAGCTTTCTTT
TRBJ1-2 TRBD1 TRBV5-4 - CASSPPTGENGYTF TGTGCCAGCAGCCCCCCGACAGGGGAGAATGGCTACACCTTC
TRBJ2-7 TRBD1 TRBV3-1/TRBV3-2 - CASSRQGSYEQYF TGTGCCAGCAGCCGACAGGGATCCTACGAGCAGTACTTC
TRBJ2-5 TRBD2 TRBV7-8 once CASSPGLARETQYF TGTGCCAGCAGCCCCGGACTAGCGAGAGAGACCCAGTACTTC
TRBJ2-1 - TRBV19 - CASREFNEQFF TGTGCCAGCCGGGAGTTCAATGAGCAGTTCTTC
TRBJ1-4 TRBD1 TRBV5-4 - CASSFNGQGREKLFF TGTGCCAGCAGCTTTAACGGACAGGGTCGTGAAAAACTGTTTTTT
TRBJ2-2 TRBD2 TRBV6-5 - CASSRGGPGTGELFF TGTGCCAGCAGTCGCGGGGGGCCGGGCACCGGGGAGCTGTTTTTT
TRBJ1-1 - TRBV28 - CASSEQGLVAFF TGTGCCAGCAGTGAACAGGGTCTTGTAGCTTTCTTT
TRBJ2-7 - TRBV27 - CASHPGGAPYEQYF TGTGCCAGCCACCCGGGTGGGGCTCCGTACGAGCAGTACTTC
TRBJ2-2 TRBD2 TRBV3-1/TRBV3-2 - CASSQAWISGAEAGELFF TGTGCCAGCAGCCAAGCGTGGATTAGCGGGGCAGAGGCCGGGGAGCTGTTTTTT
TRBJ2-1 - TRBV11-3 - CASSSLWGGAGEQFF TGTGCCAGCAGCTCCCTTTGGGGGGGGGCCGGTGAGCAGTTCTTC
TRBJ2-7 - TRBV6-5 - CASSYPSNSYEQYF TGTGCCAGCAGTTACCCGAGTAACTCCTACGAGCAGTACTTC
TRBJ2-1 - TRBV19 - CASSNRRGKDEQFF TGTGCCAGTAGTAATCGCAGGGGAAAGGATGAGCAGTTCTTC
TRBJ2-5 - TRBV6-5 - CASSPDRSGTQYF TGTGCCAGCAGTCCCGACAGGTCCGGGACCCAGTACTTC
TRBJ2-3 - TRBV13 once CASSRTRADTQYF TGTGCCAGCAGCCGTACGAGGGCAGATACGCAGTATTTT
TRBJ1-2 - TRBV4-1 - CASSRETGYGYTF TGCGCCAGCAGCCGCGAGACAGGCTATGGCTACACCTTC
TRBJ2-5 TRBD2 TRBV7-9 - CASSLAGLAGKETQYF TGTGCCAGCAGCTTAGCCGGACTAGCGGGTAAAGAGACCCAGTACTTC
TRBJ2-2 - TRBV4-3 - CASSQDRYRVNTGELFF TGCGCCAGCAGCCAAGATAGGTACAGGGTCAACACCGGGGAGCTGTTTTTT
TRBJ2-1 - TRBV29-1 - CSVGGQGQFF TGCAGCGTTGGAGGGCAAGGGCAGTTCTTC
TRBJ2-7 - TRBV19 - CASSHKGARGEQYF TGTGCCAGTAGTCATAAAGGGGCGAGAGGCGAGCAGTACTTC
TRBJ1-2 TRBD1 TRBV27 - CASSFATGTAVGYTF TGTGCCAGCAGTTTCGCCACCGGGACAGCTGTCGGCTACACCTTC